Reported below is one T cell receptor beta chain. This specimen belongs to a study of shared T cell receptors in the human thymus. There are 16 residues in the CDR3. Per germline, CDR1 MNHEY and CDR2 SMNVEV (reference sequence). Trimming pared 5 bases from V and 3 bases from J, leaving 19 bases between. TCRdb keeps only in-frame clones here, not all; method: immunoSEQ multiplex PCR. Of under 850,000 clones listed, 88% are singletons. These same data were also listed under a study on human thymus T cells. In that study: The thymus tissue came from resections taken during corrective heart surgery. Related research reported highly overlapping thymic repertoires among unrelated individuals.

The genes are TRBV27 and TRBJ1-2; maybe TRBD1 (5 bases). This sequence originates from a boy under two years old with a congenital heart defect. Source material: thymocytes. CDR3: CASSPKPQGPYYGYTF. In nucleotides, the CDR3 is TGTGCCAGCAGTCCCAAGCCTCAGGGCCCCTACTATGGCTACACCTTC.